This is a list of T cell receptor beta chains from one sample in a study of T cell responses to AZD1222 COVID-19 vaccine. The assay was immunoSEQ multiplex PCR, and TCRdb's table has in-frame clones only and misses some. The sample contains about 83,000 clones, 88% of which appear only once. The sequencing here drew on peripheral blood, taken on day 0 of MenACWY control vaccination. The receptors shown here come from an adult in good health. The CDR3 runs from the conserved cysteine through the conserved F or W. Each record gives: J gene, D gene, CDR3 length, V gene, clone size, CDR3 DNA, CDR3 protein. The D gene is left open where the match is weak. The listing skips clone size in some rows; elsewhere it reads once, few, many or a size class.

>TRBJ1-3|TRBD1|16|TRBV4-1|once
TGCGCCAGCAGCCAAGAGGGGGACAGCTCTGGAAACACCATATATTTT
CASSQEGDSSGNTIYF
>TRBJ2-7|NA|14|TRBV12-2|NA
TGTGCAAGTCGCTTAGGACCCATCGCCTACGAGCAGTACTTC
CASRLGPIAYEQYF
>TRBJ1-1|NA|13|TRBV29-1|NA
TGCAGCGTTGAATCCCACTTGAACACTGAAGCTTTCTTT
CSVESHLNTEAFF
>TRBJ1-2|NA|14|TRBV19|NA
TGTGCCAGTAGTGCACAGGGTTTTGGGCATGGCTACACCTTC
CASSAQGFGHGYTF
>TRBJ1-1|NA|14|TRBV19|NA
TGTGCCAGTGGGGACACAAACATGAACACTGAAGCTTTCTTT
CASGDTNMNTEAFF
>TRBJ2-7|NA|15|TRBV18|NA
TGTGCCAGCTCACAATCCTTTGGGGCCGCCTACGAGCAGTACTTC
CASSQSFGAAYEQYF
>TRBJ2-3|NA|13|TRBV19|NA
TGTGCCAGTAGTAGCCGGGGCCCAGATACGCAGTATTTT
CASSSRGPDTQYF
>TRBJ1-2|NA|15|TRBV27|NA
TGTGCCAGCAGTTTATCGCCGCAGGTTGCCAAGGGCTACACCTTC
CASSLSPQVAKGYTF
>TRBJ2-3|TRBD1|15|TRBV5-1|NA
TGCGCCAGCAGCCCGGGACAGGGGAACACAGATACGCAGTATTTT
CASSPGQGNTDTQYF
>TRBJ1-2|NA|15|TRBV24-1|NA
TGTGCCACCAGTGATGGGGGGGCGGTAAACTATGGCTACACCTTC
CATSDGGAVNYGYTF
>TRBJ1-3|NA|14|TRBV4-2|NA
TGTGCCAGCATGATTTCTGGGGGCGCGAACACCATATATTTT
CASMISGGANTIYF
>TRBJ2-1|NA|15|TRBV7-9|NA
TGTGCCAGCAGCCCCCAAGGGGCGCGGTACAATGAGCAGTTCTTC
CASSPQGARYNEQFF
>TRBJ1-1|NA|11|TRBV18|NA
TGTGCCAGCTCACCAGGGGACCAAGTTGTCTTT
CASSPGDQVVF
>TRBJ1-2|NA|14|TRBV7-2|NA
TGTGCCAGCAGCCGTGGAGAAGTTAACTATGGCTACACCTTC
CASSRGEVNYGYTF
>TRBJ1-1|TRBD1|15|TRBV12-5|NA
TGTGCTAGTGGTTTGTCAGGGGGCGCTAGCACTGAAGCTTTCTTT
CASGLSGGASTEAFF
>TRBJ2-1|TRBD2|15|TRBV7-8|NA
TGTGCCAGCAGCTTAGCTCTGACTAGCGGGGGGCATGGGTTCTTC
CASSLALTSGGHGFF
>TRBJ2-1|NA|12|TRBV7-9|NA
TGTGCCAGCAGCTCTCCTAACAATGAGCAGTTCTTC
CASSSPNNEQFF
>TRBJ2-7|NA|14|TRBV7-2|NA
TGTGCCAGCAGCTTAATCGGACCGTTCTACGAGCAGTACTTC
CASSLIGPFYEQYF
>TRBJ1-3|TRBD1|19|TRBV18|NA
TGTGCCAGCTCACCGAACCCGGGACAGGCGTCGAGCTCTGGAAACACCATATATTTT
CASSPNPGQASSSGNTIYF
>TRBJ1-2|NA|12|TRBV19|NA
TGTGCCAGTAGTTCCCTTGGCTATGGCTACACCTTC
CASSSLGYGYTF
>TRBJ2-7|TRBD2|17|TRBV13|NA
TGTGCCAGCAGACCGTATCCGGGACTAGCATTAGGAGGCGAGCAGTACTTC
CASRPYPGLALGGEQYF
>TRBJ1-5|NA|16|TRBV5-1|once
TGCGCCAGCAGCTTGGGGGGCAGCGAGGTCGATCAGCCCCAGCATTTT
CASSLGGSEVDQPQHF
>TRBJ2-7|TRBD1|15|TRBV28|NA
TGTGCCAGCAGTTTCTCCTCTGGGACAGGGTACGAGCAGTACTTC
CASSFSSGTGYEQYF
>TRBJ2-7|NA|14|TRBV5-5|NA
TGTGCCAGCAGCTTGGGACACGGGCTCTACGAGCAGTACTTC
CASSLGHGLYEQYF
>TRBJ2-7|TRBD1|15|TRBV27|NA
TGTGCCAGCAGTTTATACGGGACAGATTTCGACGAGCAGTACTTC
CASSLYGTDFDEQYF
>TRBJ2-3|TRBD2|15|TRBV20-1|NA
TGCAGTGCTAGTAGAGCTAGCGGGTACACAGATACGCAGTATTTT
CSASRASGYTDTQYF
>TRBJ1-2|TRBD1|13|TRBV10-2|few
TGCGCCAGCAGTGAGCAACAGGGGCTCGACTACACCTTC
CASSEQQGLDYTF
>TRBJ1-1|NA|12|TRBV29-1|NA
TGCAGCGTGGCCCCGGACAGAGGTGGAGCTTTCTTT
CSVAPDRGGAFF
>TRBJ1-2|NA|12|TRBV29-1|NA
TGCAGCGTTGAAGCTGTTAACTATGGCTACACCTTC
CSVEAVNYGYTF
>TRBJ1-4|NA|15|TRBV18|NA
TGTGCCAGCTCATTCCCCGGGACATCCAATGAAAAACTGTTTTTT
CASSFPGTSNEKLFF
>TRBJ2-3|TRBD2|16|TRBV3-1/TRBV3-2|NA
TGTGCCAGCAGCCCTGCTGGGACTAGCGGGGCGTATACGCAGTATTTT
CASSPAGTSGAYTQYF
>TRBJ1-1|NA|14|TRBV7-2|NA
TGTGCCAGCAGCTCGCAAACAGGGTACACTGAAGCTTTCTTT
CASSSQTGYTEAFF
>TRBJ2-2|TRBD1|15|TRBV7-9|NA
TGTGCCAGCGCTGACCGGGACAGGGGCTCCGGGGAGCTGTTTTTT
CASADRDRGSGELFF
>TRBJ2-6|NA|18|TRBV4-3|NA
TGCGCCAGCAGCCAGCCGGACGGCCGAGTCTCTGGGGCCAACGTCCTGACTTTC
CASSQPDGRVSGANVLTF
>TRBJ2-3|TRBD2|18|TRBV11-3|NA
TGTGCCAGCAGCTTAAGACTAGCGGGAGGGCCTGGCACAGATACGCAGTATTTT
CASSLRLAGGPGTDTQYF
>TRBJ2-2|NA|14|TRBV10-1|NA
TGCGCCAGCAGCCTAGAATACAACACCGGGGAGCTGTTTTTT
CASSLEYNTGELFF
>TRBJ1-5|NA|15|TRBV9|NA
TGTGCCAGCAGCGTAGGTGGCAGGGGCCATCAGCCCCAGCATTTT
CASSVGGRGHQPQHF
>TRBJ2-2|TRBD2|18|TRBV10-3|NA
TGTGCCATCATGTCAACAGGGGCTAGCGGGAGAAACACCGGGGAGCTGTTTTTT
CAIMSTGASGRNTGELFF
>TRBJ1-2|NA|13|TRBV12-3/TRBV12-4|once
TGTGCCAGCAGTCCTCCGGGACCTTATGGCTACACCTTC
CASSPPGPYGYTF
>TRBJ2-1|NA|15|TRBV11-3|once
TGTGCCAGCAGCTCAGGGGGGAGAAGGTACAATGAGCAGTTCTTC
CASSSGGRRYNEQFF
>TRBJ2-1|NA|15|TRBV6-2/TRBV6-3|NA
TGTGCCAGCAGCCCTAGCCCGAGCTCCTACAATGAGCAGTTCTTC
CASSPSPSSYNEQFF
>TRBJ1-1|NA|13|TRBV5-1|NA
TGCGCCAGCAGGGACCGCCTGAACACTGAAGCTTTCTTT
CASRDRLNTEAFF
>TRBJ2-1|TRBD1|15|TRBV9|NA
TGTGCCAGCAGCAATAGGGGGCACCCAAACAATGAGCAGTTCTTC
CASSNRGHPNNEQFF
>TRBJ2-7|NA|13|TRBV6-5|NA
TGTGCCAGCAGTTACAACAGAGGCTACGAGCAGTACTTC
CASSYNRGYEQYF
>TRBJ1-3|NA|13|TRBV7-9|NA
TGTGCCAGCAGCTTTTTCTTAGAGGACACCATATATTTT
CASSFFLEDTIYF
>TRBJ1-2|NA|14|TRBV4-3|NA
TGCGCCAGCAGCCCCCAGACAGTCGACTATGGCTACACCTTC
CASSPQTVDYGYTF
>TRBJ2-4|NA|17|TRBV5-1|NA
TGCGCCAGCAGCTTGGCAGTCGGCGGCACCGCCAAAAACATTCAGTACTTC
CASSLAVGGTAKNIQYF
>TRBJ2-1|TRBD2|15|TRBV19|NA
TGTGCCAGTAGTATGGGACTAGCGGGAGGATTGGTCCAGTTCTTC
CASSMGLAGGLVQFF
>TRBJ2-5|TRBD1|14|TRBV10-3|NA
TGTGCCATCAATGACAGGGGGAAGGAAGAGACCCAGTACTTC
CAINDRGKEETQYF
>TRBJ2-7|NA|14|TRBV5-1|NA
TGCGCCAGCAGCTTGGGTGGCGCGAGCGACGAGCAGTACTTC
CASSLGGASDEQYF
>TRBJ1-2|NA|11|TRBV6-2/TRBV6-3|NA
TGTGCCAGCAGTTATAGGGATGGCTACACCTTC
CASSYRDGYTF
>TRBJ2-7|NA|11|TRBV2|NA
TGTGCCAGCAGTGATGACTACGAGCAGTACTTC
CASSDDYEQYF
>TRBJ2-7|TRBD2|16|TRBV4-3|NA
TGCGCCAGCAGCCGCATACTAGCGAGCGCCTCCTACGAGCAGTACTTC
CASSRILASASYEQYF
>TRBJ2-2|NA|13|TRBV28|NA
TGTGCCAGCAGTTTTCCCAGGGACGGGGAGCTGTTTTTT
CASSFPRDGELFF
>TRBJ1-4|TRBD1|15|TRBV7-8|few
TGTGCCAGCAGCTTGAGGACAGGGGGCAATGAAAAACTGTTTTTT
CASSLRTGGNEKLFF